Sequencing of this T cell receptor beta chain was carried out in a study of cytomegalovirus exposure and HLA in healthy donors. As for the study in general: As an earlier analysis found, roughly 180 million T cells yielded some 120 million unique TCR beta sequences.

General study results and limits: As a later analysis showed, several of the most significant clusters appeared to be linked to common viral pathogens. Many donors carried some public TCRs, although rarity characterized most TCR sequences.

In the PCR, 60 Vbeta and 13 Jbeta primers were used. Some clones are missing from TCRdb's copy, which holds only in-frame ones; the method was immunoSEQ multiplex PCR. The sample includes 50,000 or so clones, around 70% of them seen just once. Per the germline V gene, CDR1 is SGHRS and CDR2 is YFSETQ. Trimming removed 3 bases from V and 7 bases from J; junction bases left unmatched: 6. The CDR3 is made up of 14 amino acids. This clone was counted a few times. Its antigen is currently unknown. Specimen: PBMCs. The TCR sequence derives from a woman between 50 and 59 years old in good health and CMV-seronegative. This chain connects TRBV5-1 to TRBJ2-1; 8 bases fit TRBD2. The CDR3 loop is CASSSLGRDNEQFF. The CDR3 DNA reads TGCGCCAGCAGCTCTCTCGGGAGGGATAATGAGCAGTTCTTC.